Listed here are 17 T cell receptor beta chains from one sample, sequenced in a study of blood T cell repertoires in COVID-19. The table came from immunoSEQ multiplex PCR; TCRdb's copy has only in-frame clones and leaves some out. Among approximately 220,000 clones listed, about nine tenths were seen once. The sequenced material came from peripheral blood. All receptors come from a woman aged 50 to 60 with acute or convalescent COVID-19.

This rearrangement joins TRBV15 to TRBJ1-1; 8 bases are shared with TRBD1. This CDR3 has 15 amino acids. Trimming cost V 0 bases and J 6 bases; bases outside gene matches: 6. CDR1 is LNHNV, CDR2 YYDKDF, per germline (reference sequence). The CDR3 protein is CATSRDKTGVPEAFF. The CDR3 DNA follows: TGTGCCACCAGCAGAGATAAGACAGGGGTTCCTGAAGCTTTCTTT.

This clone was found a few times. An end of the junction does not agree with germline; a read error may underlie this. This rearrangement joins TRBV14 to TRBJ1-6; D gene unclear. Germline loops: CDR1 SGHDN, CDR2 FVKESK. The CDR3 contains 14 residues. Here the CDR3 reads CASRQVVLSSPLHF. The CDR3, as DNA: TGTGCCAGCAGACAAGTCGTCCTCTCGAGTCCCCTCCACTTT.

The chain recombines TRBV28 with TRBJ2-5; possible D gene TRBD2, 6 bases. Trimming left V 2 bases short and J 5 bases short, with 12 bases between. This CDR3 is 14 amino acids long. Germline assignment: CDR1 MDHEN and CDR2 SYDVKM. In DNA, the CDR3 is TGTGCCAGCAGTTTAATTTATGGGAGGGAGACCCAGTACTTC. Its translation is CASSLIYGRETQYF.

The table lists this clone with a count of one. This chain connects TRBV6-5 to TRBJ1-3; possible D gene TRBD1, 6 bases. CDR3 length equals 14 residues. CDR1 and CDR2 (germline): MNHEY, SVGAGI. V gave up 6 bases and J gave up 10 bases, with 19 bases separating them. CDR3 in DNA: TGTGCCAGCAGACCTACAGGGCCCCTGAGGACCATATATTTT. It yields the protein CASRPTGPLRTIYF.

The chain links TRBV7-2 to TRBJ2-5, with 9 bases matching TRBD2. CDR1 and CDR2 from the germline V gene are SGHTA and FQGNSA. CDR3 length: 14 residues. Trimming cost V 5 bases and J 2 bases; bases outside gene matches: 3. CDR3 sequence reads: CASSTGLAQETQYF. The CDR3 region has the DNA TGTGCCAGCAGCACGGGACTAGCACAAGAGACCCAGTACTTC.

DNA of the CDR3: TGTGCCAGCAGCTTGGCCGGGACAGGGGAGTACGAGCAGTACTTC. Encoded protein: CASSLAGTGEYEQYF. The J gene is TRBJ2-7, the V gene TRBV5-5; 10 nucleotides match TRBD1. Germline V gene data show CDR1 as SGHKS and CDR2 as YYEKEE (reference sequence). The CDR3 totals 15 residues. V was pared by 0 bases and J by 4 bases, with 4 bases of the junction left unmatched.

V gene TRBV11-3 combines with J gene TRBJ1-1; 8 positions agree with TRBD1. The CDR3 is 13 amino acids. With V trimmed by 3 bases and J by 7 bases, 4 bases remained unmatched. Looked up from germline, CDR1 is SGHNT and CDR2 is YENEEA. The CDR3 sequence: CASSFQGANEAFF. Written as DNA, the CDR3 is TGTGCCAGCAGCTTCCAGGGGGCAAATGAAGCTTTCTTT.

This rearrangement joins TRBV27 to TRBJ1-5; no reliable D call. The CDR3 totals 14 residues. CDR1 and CDR2 (germline): MNHEY, SMNVEV (reference sequence). V lost 5 bases to trimming and J lost 1 base, with 9 bases between them. CDR3 bases: TGTGCCAGCAGTCTCCACACCAGCAATCAGCCCCAGCATTTT. Its protein product is CASSLHTSNQPQHF.

The J gene is TRBJ2-1, the V gene TRBV29-1, with TRBD1 matching 8 bases. Germline V gives CDR1 SQVTM, CDR2 ANQGSEA. The V segment lost 7 bases and the J segment 4 bases; nucleotides outside the gene matches: 9. This CDR3 spans 14 amino acids. CDR3 sequence reads: CSATAGTGYNEQFF. The CDR3 nucleotides are TGCAGCGCGACAGCCGGGACAGGTTACAATGAGCAGTTCTTC.

The rearrangement joins TRBV7-8 to TRBJ2-6, with D possibly TRBD1 on 6 matching bases. The V end lost 2 bases, the J end lost 0 bases, and 8 bases lay between the germline ends. The CDR3 runs 16 residues. CDR1 is SGHVS, CDR2 FQNEAQ, per germline. The CDR3 sequence is CASSLTGYSGANVLTF. The DNA for the CDR3 is TGTGCCAGCAGCTTAACAGGGTACTCTGGGGCCAACGTCCTGACTTTC.

V and J are TRBV5-1 and TRBJ2-7; D may be TRBD1 (5 bases). Trimming shortened V by 2 bases and J by 2 bases, and 26 bases separated the two germline ends. This CDR3 is built from 19 residues. CDR1 and CDR2 from the germline V gene are SGHRS and YFSETQ. The CDR3 reads CASSFPIVPDRSDPYEQYF. CDR3 nucleotides: TGCGCCAGCAGCTTCCCCATTGTTCCCGACAGATCCGACCCCTACGAGCAGTACTTC.

Concerning this clone: An end of the junction differs from the germline gene, which may be a read error. The V gene is TRBV19, the J gene TRBJ2-1; tentatively, D is TRBD2 (5 bases). Germline V gene sequence: CDR1 LNHDA, CDR2 SQIVND (reference sequence). CDR3 length: 17 amino acids. The CDR3, as DNA: TGTGCCAGTAGCCTCCCAGGTACGGGCCCTGGTCTCGGAGGTTGGCTCTTC. It yields the protein CASSLPGTGPGLGGWLF.

This chain uses TRBV4-3 with TRBJ2-3; the match to TRBD2 covers 9 bases. The V gene end was trimmed by 5 bases and the J gene end by 2 bases; junction bases not matched to a gene: 5. Germline CDR1 LGHNA, CDR2 YSLEER. This CDR3 has 15 residues. CDR3 DNA sequence: TGCGCCAGCAGCAAGCGGGGGGCCGACACAGATACGCAGTATTTT. Translating it yields CASSKRGADTDTQYF.

This sequence joins TRBV6-5 and TRBJ2-7; TRBD1 matches 7 bases. CDR1 and CDR2 (germline): MNHEY, SVGAGI. The CDR3 length is 15 residues. V trimming: 9 bases; J trimming: 4 bases; junction bases outside the gene matches: 15. This CDR3 is CASIERGRVGYEQYF. The CDR3 DNA sequence: TGTGCCAGTATAGAAAGGGGGCGCGTTGGATACGAGCAGTACTTC.

The genes are TRBV24-1 and TRBJ2-1; TRBD2 is a possible D gene (6 bases). The CDR3 loop spans 14 amino acids. Per germline, CDR1 KGHDR and CDR2 SFDVKD. Trimming took 4 bases from V and 6 from J, leaving 12 bases between them. The CDR3 DNA reads TGTGCCACCAGTGACCCACTAGCCCCCAATGAGCAGTTCTTC. Translating gives CATSDPLAPNEQFF.

J is TRBJ1-6 and V is TRBV15; D remains ambiguous. V dropped 1 base and J dropped 14 bases, with 21 bases sitting between them. CDR1 is LNHNV, CDR2 YYDKDF, per germline (reference sequence). The CDR3 is 16 residues long. The CDR3 bases are TGTGCCACCAGCAGAGTTCCCGCGGGGTTAATTGGCACCCTCCACTTT. Protein product: CATSRVPAGLIGTLHF.

This clone was observed a handful of times. The gene calls are TRBV6-5 and TRBJ1-1, with D perhaps matching TRBD1 (5 bases). Germline values: CDR1 MNHEY, CDR2 SVGAGI. The V end was cut by 4 bases, the J end by 5 bases, with 14 bases between. CDR3 length equals 14 residues. The CDR3 bases are TGTGCCAGCAGTTGGGGGGTAGGGAAAACTGAAGCTTTCTTT. Encoded protein: CASSWGVGKTEAFF.